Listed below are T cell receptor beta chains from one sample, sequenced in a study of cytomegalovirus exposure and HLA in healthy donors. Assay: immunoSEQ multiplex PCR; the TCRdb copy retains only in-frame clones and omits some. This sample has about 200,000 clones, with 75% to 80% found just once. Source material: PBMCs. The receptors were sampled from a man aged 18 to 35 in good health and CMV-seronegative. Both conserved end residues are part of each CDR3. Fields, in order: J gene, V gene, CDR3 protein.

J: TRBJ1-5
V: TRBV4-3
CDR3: CASSQDVGQGYQPQHF

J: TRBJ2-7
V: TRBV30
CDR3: CAWSGMGDRAFF

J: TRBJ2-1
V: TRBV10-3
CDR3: CAISKEGDGGYNEQFF

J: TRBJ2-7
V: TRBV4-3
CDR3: CASSQDSRAYEQYF

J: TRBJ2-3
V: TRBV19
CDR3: CASSIGASYSTDTQYF

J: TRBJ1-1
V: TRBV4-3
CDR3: CASSRGGFAEAFF

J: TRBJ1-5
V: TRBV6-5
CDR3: CASSEQDNQPQHF

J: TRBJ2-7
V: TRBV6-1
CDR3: CASSRIRDSYEQYF

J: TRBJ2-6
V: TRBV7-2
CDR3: CASSLARQGHLNSGANVLTF

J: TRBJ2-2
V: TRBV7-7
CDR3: CASSLQGTTGELFF

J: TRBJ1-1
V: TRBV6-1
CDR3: CASTVPGGTEAFF

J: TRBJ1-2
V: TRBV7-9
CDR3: CSSSLDPQGFFGYTF

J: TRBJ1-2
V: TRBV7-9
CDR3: CSSDQGGDGSYGYTF

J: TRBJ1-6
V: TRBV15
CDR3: CATSLGPRYSNSPLHF

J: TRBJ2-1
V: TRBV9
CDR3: CASSVRSEQFF

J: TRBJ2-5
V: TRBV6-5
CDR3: CASSYFGAGTQETQYF

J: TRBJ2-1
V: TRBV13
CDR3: CASSSPRLSLYNEQFF

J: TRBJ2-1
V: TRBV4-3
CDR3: CASSQADRVGYNEQFF

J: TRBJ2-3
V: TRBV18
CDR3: CASSPRDKTDTQYF

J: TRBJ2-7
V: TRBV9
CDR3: CASGSGQAYEQYF